This TCR beta chain was found in a study of blood T cells in healthy people across ages. CDR3 length equals 14 residues. Germline CDR1 is SGHVS and CDR2 is FQNEAQ. V lost 2 bases and J 0 bases, leaving 7 bases between the germline ends. A J-beta primer mix and a sample-barcoded 5' primer were used in a second PCR of about 6 to 12 cycles. Every sample gave at least 2.5 million paired-end reads containing CDR3. Each CDR3 protein is one row after TCRdb ran MiXCR on the 5' RACE reads. The sample has 710,000 or so distinct CDR3 sequences, approximately 21% seen once. The chain is built from TRBV7-8 and TRBJ2-5; D is undetermined. The origin of this receptor is a man between 65 and 85 years old in good health. What was sequenced was blood. In DNA form, the CDR3 reads TGTGCCAGCAGCTTACAAGAGTACCAAGAGACCCAGTACTTC. It encodes CASSLQEYQETQYF.